This entry concerns a single T cell receptor beta chain. Its cognate antigen is unknown. The sample originates from a study of blood T cells in healthy people across ages. Study background: Capture by template switching was about one barcoded beta molecule per two T cells.

Study-wide results and limits: Long-lived and aged donors differed, with more naive CD4+ cells and higher diversity in the long-lived.

For the second PCR, which ran for roughly 7 to 11 cycles, a sample-barcoded 5' primer and a J-beta primer mix were used. The yield of each sample was at least 3 million CDR3-containing paired-end reads. MiXCR was run by TCRdb on the 5' RACE reads, yielding one entry per CDR3 protein. The sample includes about 1.8 million distinct CDR3 sequences, about 50% of them seen just once. The sequence was collected from a woman between 35 and 50 years old in good health. The material sequenced was blood.

The CDR3 nucleotides are TGCGCCAGCAGCCAAGACAGGGTCTTCGGCTACACCTTC. It codes for CASSQDRVFGYTF. J is TRBJ1-2 and V is TRBV4-1; possible D gene TRBD1, 5 bases. Germline lookup yields CDR1 MGHRA and CDR2 YSYEKL. This CDR3 is built from 13 residues. With 0 bases removed from V and 8 bases from J, the gap between germline ends came to 10 bases.